Shown below are 18 T cell receptor beta chains from a single sample sequenced in a study of blood T cell repertoires in COVID-19. The table came from immunoSEQ multiplex PCR; TCRdb's copy has only in-frame clones and leaves some out. The table has roughly 25,000 clones, approximately 85% seen once; the top ten hold around 22%. The sequencing sample was made of peripheral blood. The receptors shown here come from a man aged 65 to 85 in a cohort sampled during active COVID-19.

V gene TRBV7-9 combines with J gene TRBJ1-1; 7 bases line up with TRBD1. The CDR3 loop spans 15 amino acids. The J segment lost 0 bases and the V segment lost 4 bases, leaving 5 bases of the junction unmatched. CDR1 SEHNR and CDR2 FQNEAQ come from the germline V gene (reference sequence). CDR3 region: CASSSQGIVNTEAFF. The CDR3 DNA is TGTGCCAGCAGCTCACAGGGGATCGTGAACACTGAAGCTTTCTTT.

The J gene is TRBJ1-2, the V gene TRBV7-3, with D hard to call. V was trimmed by 2 bases and J by 1 base, leaving 8 bases between them. This CDR3 has 14 amino acids. Germline assignment: CDR1 SGHTA and CDR2 FQGTGA. DNA of the CDR3: TGTGCCAGCAGCTTAGGGCCGGATAACTATGGCTACACCTTC. Translation gives CASSLGPDNYGYTF.

The chain has TRBV7-2 and TRBJ2-7, with TRBD2 identical over 10 bases. The CDR3 length is 17 residues. V lost 0 bases to trimming and J lost 1 base; unmatched junction nucleotides: 6. The germline V gene encodes CDR1 SGHTA and CDR2 FQGNSA. CDR3 nucleotide sequence: TGTGCCAGCAGCTTAGCGCGGGCTAGCGGGAGTTCCTACGAGCAGTACTTC. This codes for CASSLARASGSSYEQYF.

This chain links TRBV5-1 with TRBJ2-3, with 8 bases matching TRBD2. CDR1 and CDR2 (germline): SGHRS, YFSETQ. The CDR3 covers 16 residues. Losses at the gene ends were 0 bases for V and 3 bases for J; bases not matched to a gene: 6. The CDR3, as DNA: TGCGCCAGCAGCTTGGCGACGGGGACTAGAACAGATACGCAGTATTTT. It codes for CASSLATGTRTDTQYF.

The chain links TRBV7-3 to TRBJ2-3; TRBD1 matches at 8 bases. V lost 5 bases to trimming and J lost 2 bases; unmatched junction nucleotides: 6. Germline CDR1 is SGHTA and CDR2 is FQGTGA. The CDR3 sequence is 15 residues long. CDR3 nucleotides: TGTGCCAGCAGCCGCGGACAGGGACTCACAGATACGCAGTATTTT. Protein sequence: CASSRGQGLTDTQYF.

The chain links TRBV4-1 to TRBJ1-4, with a possible D match to TRBD1 (5 bases). Trimming stripped 6 bases from V and 0 bases from J, with 14 bases between. From germline, CDR1 is MGHRA and CDR2 YSYEKL. CDR3 length equals 16 residues. DNA of the CDR3: TGCGCCAGCAGTCAAAGACAGCCTGCAACTAATGAAAAACTGTTTTTT. Its protein is CASSQRQPATNEKLFF.

The rearrangement uses TRBV29-1 and TRBJ2-5, with D perhaps assigned TRBD1 or TRBD2 (6 bases each). There are 12 residues in the CDR3. Between the trimmed V and J ends, which lost 7 bases and 4 bases, there was a span of 13 bases. CDR1 and CDR2 from the germline V gene are SQVTM and ANQGSEA. The CDR3 DNA reads TGCAGCGCTGAGGGGGGTCCAGAGACCCAGTACTTC. This codes for CSAEGGPETQYF.

This chain uses TRBV10-3 with TRBJ1-5, with D unclear. CDR1 ENHRY and CDR2 SYGVKD come from the germline V gene. V was trimmed by 7 bases and J by 0 bases, leaving 7 bases between them. The CDR3 has 13 residues. This CDR3 is CAINPDSNQPQHF. The DNA for the CDR3 is TGTGCCATCAATCCAGATAGCAATCAGCCCCAGCATTTT.

The chain employs TRBV7-2 and TRBJ2-5, with 7 nucleotides matching TRBD2. The CDR3 runs 14 residues. Germline CDR1 SGHTA, CDR2 FQGNSA. Germline trimming cut 3 bases from V and 5 bases from J; bases unmatched to any gene: 6. The CDR3 sequence: CASSFFRGGETQYF. In nucleotides, the CDR3 is TGTGCCAGCAGCTTCTTTAGGGGAGGGGAGACCCAGTACTTC.

This clone was observed a handful of times. The chain recombines TRBV5-8 with TRBJ2-5; D gene ambiguous. The length of the CDR3 is 12 residues. Germline CDR1 SGHTS, CDR2 YDEGEE. Trimming shortened V by 4 bases and J by 4 bases, and 8 bases separated the two germline ends. The CDR3 here is CASSRVGETQYF. The DNA for the CDR3 is TGTGCCAGCAGCCGGGTGGGAGAGACCCAGTACTTC.

The chain employs TRBV19 and TRBJ1-2; D perhaps matches TRBD1 (5 bases). CDR3 length: 16 amino acids. Germline CDR1 and CDR2: LNHDA and SQIVND (reference sequence). The ends were cut back, 4 bases at V and 3 bases at J, with 18 bases in the middle. The CDR3 DNA reads TGTGCCAGTAGTACTATTTTGGGCAGGGCAGACTATGGCTACACCTTC. Translating it yields CASSTILGRADYGYTF.

This clone showed up just a few times. The CDR3 nucleotides read TGTGCCAGCAGTGGCCGTCGGGGGAGACCCCTCCACTTT. Protein product: CASSGRRGRPLHF. V gene TRBV2 combines with J gene TRBJ1-6; tentatively, D is TRBD1 (5 bases). This CDR3 has 13 residues. Germline-derived CDR1 and CDR2 are SNHLY and FYNNEI. Between the trimmed V and J ends, which lost 4 bases and 12 bases, there was a span of 13 bases.

The chain has TRBV18 and TRBJ2-5; 7 bases fit TRBD1. Losses at the gene ends were 4 bases for V and 5 bases for J; bases not matched to a gene: 10. CDR3 length: 15 residues. Germline V gene sequence: CDR1 KGHSH, CDR2 LQKENI. CDR3 protein: CASSQGAAASETQYF. The CDR3 region has the DNA TGTGCCAGCTCACAGGGGGCCGCGGCCTCGGAGACCCAGTACTTC.

The chain couples TRBV5-6 to TRBJ2-1; D is possibly TRBD2 (7 bases). This CDR3 has 14 residues. Trimming cost V 4 bases and J 5 bases, with 13 bases left between them. CDR1 SGHDT and CDR2 YYEEEE come from the germline V gene. The CDR3 protein is CASSRRGADNEQFF. The CDR3 coding sequence is TGTGCCAGCAGCCGCCGGGGGGCGGACAATGAGCAGTTCTTC.

The chain couples TRBV19 to TRBJ2-7; 7 nucleotides match TRBD1. Trimming took 4 bases from V and 3 from J; bases not matched to a gene: 3. Germline CDR1 and CDR2: LNHDA and SQIVND (reference sequence). The CDR3 covers 13 residues. The chain's CDR3 is CASSTAGGYEQYF. In DNA, the CDR3 is TGTGCCAGTAGTACGGCAGGGGGCTACGAGCAGTACTTC.

This clone was counted once. The chain links TRBV11-3 to TRBJ2-7; 9 bases are shared with TRBD2. CDR1 SGHNT and CDR2 YENEEA come from the germline V gene. V lost 3 bases to trimming and J lost 3 bases; unmatched junction nucleotides: 0. This CDR3 has 13 amino acids. The CDR3 is CASSFSGSYEQYF. In nucleotides, the CDR3 is TGTGCCAGCAGCTTTAGCGGGAGCTACGAGCAGTACTTC.

The chain recombines TRBV7-3 with TRBJ2-1, with D perhaps matching TRBD2 (6 bases). This CDR3 contains 16 residues. Germline lookup yields CDR1 SGHTA and CDR2 FQGTGA. V was clipped by 1 base and J by 4 bases, with 14 bases between them. The CDR3 region is CASSLSGSSEYNEQFF. CDR3 sequence (DNA): TGTGCCAGCAGCTTAAGTGGGTCTAGCGAGTACAATGAGCAGTTCTTC.

The gene calls are TRBV19 and TRBJ2-3; 7 positions agree with TRBD2. The V segment lost 5 bases and the J segment 4 bases; nucleotides outside the gene matches: 21. The CDR3 is 19 amino acids. Germline CDR1 reads LNHDA; CDR2 reads SQIVND (reference sequence). CDR3 nucleotide sequence: TGTGCCAGTAGTCCGCGCCGGGCTAGCGGAGAGGAGGGGCCAGATACGCAGTATTTT. Translation: CASSPRRASGEEGPDTQYF.